The 6 T cell receptor beta chains listed next were all sequenced from one sample in a study of blood T cell repertoires in COVID-19. Clones were sequenced by immunoSEQ multiplex PCR, and TCRdb holds only the in-frame ones, with some missing. The sample records roughly 100,000 clones, roughly four fifths being singletons. The sequencing input was peripheral blood. The origin of the receptors is a woman aged 80 or older with active or convalescent COVID-19.

The gene calls are TRBV5-6 and TRBJ1-5, with TRBD1 as a possible D gene (5 bases). The V end was cut by 7 bases, the J end by 2 bases, with 13 bases between. The CDR3 runs 14 residues. Germline CDR1 reads SGHDT; CDR2 reads YYEEEE. Written as DNA, the CDR3 is TGTGCCAGCCACCAGGGTCAGGGCAATCAGCCCCAGCATTTT. Translated, it gives CASHQGQGNQPQHF.

This chain connects TRBV6-5 to TRBJ2-7, with 10 positions matching TRBD1. The CDR3 extends over 15 amino acids. V lost 5 bases, J lost 3 bases, and 7 bases stayed unmatched. Germline CDR1 reads MNHEY; CDR2 reads SVGAGI. CDR3 nucleotide sequence: TGTGCCAGCAGTACCCGGGACAGGGGCTTCTACGAGCAGTACTTC. Translated, it gives CASSTRDRGFYEQYF.

This chain uses TRBV27 with TRBJ1-5; the match to TRBD1 covers 7 bases. V was clipped by 5 bases and J by 2 bases; unmatched bases: 18. Germline CDR1 and CDR2: MNHEY and SMNVEV (reference sequence). The CDR3 totals 19 residues. The CDR3, as DNA: TGTGCCAGCAGTCCCCTCGGACAGGCTGACGGATATGGCAATCAGCCCCAGCATTTT. This codes for CASSPLGQADGYGNQPQHF.

The chain uses TRBV4-3 and TRBJ2-1; TRBD2 matches at 7 bases. Germline values: CDR1 LGHNA, CDR2 YSLEER. The trim removed 4 bases at V and 0 bases at J, leaving 12 bases unmatched. The CDR3 spans 18 residues. CDR3 sequence reads: CASSPLGLAVSSYNEQFF. The DNA for the CDR3 is TGCGCCAGCAGCCCACTCGGGCTAGCGGTTAGCTCCTACAATGAGCAGTTCTTC.

This rearrangement joins TRBV10-1 to TRBJ2-7; D possibly corresponds to TRBD1 (6 bases). With 2 bases removed from V and 3 bases from J, the gap between germline ends came to 20 bases. CDR1 and CDR2 from the germline V gene are WNHNN and SYGVQD (reference sequence). The CDR3 has 17 amino acids. The CDR3 is CASSEPLQGAEIYEQYF. The CDR3 nucleotides read TGCGCCAGCAGTGAGCCGTTACAGGGAGCCGAAATCTACGAGCAGTACTTC.

V and J are TRBV25-1 and TRBJ1-4, with a tentative D call TRBD1 (5 bases). V was shortened by 5 bases and J by 8 bases, with 18 bases between the two germline ends. The CDR3 consists of 15 residues. The V gene's germline CDR1 is MGHDK and CDR2 SYGVNS. The CDR3 region has the DNA TGTGCCAGCAGTAGGGGTGGGCAGGTTCAAGAAAAACTGTTTTTT. The encoded protein is CASSRGGQVQEKLFF.